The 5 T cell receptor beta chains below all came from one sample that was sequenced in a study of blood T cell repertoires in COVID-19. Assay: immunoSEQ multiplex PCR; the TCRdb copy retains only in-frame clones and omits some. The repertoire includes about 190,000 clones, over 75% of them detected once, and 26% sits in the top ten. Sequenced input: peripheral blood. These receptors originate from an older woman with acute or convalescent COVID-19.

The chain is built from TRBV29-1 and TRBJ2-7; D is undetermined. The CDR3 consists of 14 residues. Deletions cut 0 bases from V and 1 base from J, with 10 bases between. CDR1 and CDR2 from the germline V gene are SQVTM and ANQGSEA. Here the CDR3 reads CSVEERYPSYEQYF. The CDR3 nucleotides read TGCAGCGTTGAAGAGAGGTATCCATCCTACGAGCAGTACTTC.

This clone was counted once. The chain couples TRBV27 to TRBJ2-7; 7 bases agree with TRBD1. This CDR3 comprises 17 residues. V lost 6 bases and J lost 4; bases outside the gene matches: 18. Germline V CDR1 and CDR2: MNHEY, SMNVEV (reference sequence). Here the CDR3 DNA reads TGTGCCAGCAGCCCAACGATTTACCCAGGGACAGAGTACGAGCAGTACTTC. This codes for CASSPTIYPGTEYEQYF.

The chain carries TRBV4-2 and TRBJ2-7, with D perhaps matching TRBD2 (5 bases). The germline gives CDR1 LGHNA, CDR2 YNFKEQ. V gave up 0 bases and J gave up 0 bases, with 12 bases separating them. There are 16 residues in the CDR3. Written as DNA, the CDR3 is TGTGCCAGCAGCCAAGATAAAGCGGTACCCTCCTACGAGCAGTACTTC. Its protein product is CASSQDKAVPSYEQYF.

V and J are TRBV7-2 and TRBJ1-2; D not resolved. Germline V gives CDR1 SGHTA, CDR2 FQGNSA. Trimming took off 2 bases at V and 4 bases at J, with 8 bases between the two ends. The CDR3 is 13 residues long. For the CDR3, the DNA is TGTGCCAGCAGCTTACGTCGGAGCTATGGCTACACCTTC. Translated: CASSLRRSYGYTF. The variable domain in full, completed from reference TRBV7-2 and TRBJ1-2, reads GAGVSQSPSNKVTEKGKDVELRCDPISGHTALYWYRQSLGQGLEFLIYFQGNSAPDKSGLPSDRFSAERTGGSVSTLTIQRTQQEDSAVYLCASSLRRSYGYTFGSGTRLTVV.

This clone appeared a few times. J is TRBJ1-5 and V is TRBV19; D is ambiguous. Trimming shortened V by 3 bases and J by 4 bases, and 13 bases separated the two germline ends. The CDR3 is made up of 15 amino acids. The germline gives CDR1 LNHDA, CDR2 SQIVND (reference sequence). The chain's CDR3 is CASSISSTKNQPQHF. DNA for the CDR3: TGTGCCAGTAGTATTTCGTCAACAAAAAATCAGCCCCAGCATTTT.